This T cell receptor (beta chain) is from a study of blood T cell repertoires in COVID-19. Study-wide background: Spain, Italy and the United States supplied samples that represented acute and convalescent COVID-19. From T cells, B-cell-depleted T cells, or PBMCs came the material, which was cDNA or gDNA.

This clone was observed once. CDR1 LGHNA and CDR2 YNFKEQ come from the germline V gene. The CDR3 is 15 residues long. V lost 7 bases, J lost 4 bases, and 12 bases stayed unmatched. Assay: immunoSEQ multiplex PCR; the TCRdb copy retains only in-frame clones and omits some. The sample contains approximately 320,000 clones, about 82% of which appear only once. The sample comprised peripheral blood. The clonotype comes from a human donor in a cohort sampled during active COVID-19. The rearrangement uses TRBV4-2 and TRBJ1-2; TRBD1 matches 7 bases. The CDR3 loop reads CASTMSGTASYGYTF. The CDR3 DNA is TGTGCCAGCACGATGTCCGGGACAGCCTCCTATGGCTACACCTTC.